Listed here are 5 T cell receptor beta chains from one sample, sequenced in a study of technical replicates of blood from a handful of donors. Assay used: immunoSEQ multiplex PCR; TCRdb lists only in-frame clones, some missing. The profile covers about 87,000 clones, with 85% to 95% appearing a single time and 0.34% taken by the ten largest. What was sequenced was T cells isolated from PBMCs. Receptor source: a human donor in good health.

The genes are TRBV14 and TRBJ1-5; D unclear. With 1 base removed from V and 4 bases from J, the gap between germline ends came to 5 bases. The CDR3 spans 13 residues. Germline CDR1 is SGHDN and CDR2 is FVKESK. CDR3 DNA: TGTGCCAGCAGCCAAGGGCAAAATCAGCCCCAGCATTTT. Encoded protein: CASSQGQNQPQHF. The entire variable domain, with the rest obtained from reference TRBV14 and TRBJ1-5, is as follows: EAGVTQFPSHSVIEKGQTVTLRCDPISGHDNLYWYRRVMGKEIKFLLHFVKESKQDESGMPNNRFLAERTGGTYSTLKVQPAELEDSGVYFCASSQGQNQPQHFGDGTRLSIL.

CDR3 sequence: CASSLGGGNTEAFF. The CDR3 nucleotides are TGTGCCAGCAGCTTGGGGGGCGGGAACACTGAAGCTTTCTTT. V and J are TRBV5-4 and TRBJ1-1; possible D gene TRBD1, 5 bases. The length of the CDR3 is 14 residues. The V gene's germline CDR1 is SGHNT and CDR2 YYREEE (reference sequence). Trimming shortened V by 0 bases and J by 1 base, and 7 bases separated the two germline ends.

The chain is built from TRBV11-2 and TRBJ2-7; the match to TRBD1 covers 9 bases. Germline V gene data show CDR1 as SGHAT and CDR2 as FQNNGV. The CDR3 spans 12 residues. J lost 5 bases, V lost 9 bases, and 5 bases had no gene match. CDR3: CASQQGAHEQYF. In nucleotides, the CDR3 is TGTGCCAGTCAACAGGGGGCCCACGAGCAGTACTTC.

This chain connects TRBV12-5 to TRBJ2-3, with D possibly being TRBD1 (6 bases). V lost 2 bases to trimming and J lost 1 base, with 10 bases between them. Germline V gene data show CDR1 as LGHNT and CDR2 as FRNRAP. The CDR3 has 15 amino acids. The CDR3 DNA follows: TGTGCTAGTGGTTTGAAGGGGGAAGGCACAGATACGCAGTATTTT. Translated, it gives CASGLKGEGTDTQYF.

The chain employs TRBV19 and TRBJ1-5; a weak D match, TRBD1 (5 bases). Germline lookup yields CDR1 LNHDA and CDR2 SQIVND (reference sequence). Trimming left V 3 bases short and J 0 bases short, with 9 bases between. The CDR3 spans 15 residues. CDR3 amino acids: CASSMLGVSNQPQHF. In nucleotides, the CDR3 is TGTGCCAGTAGTATGTTAGGGGTTAGCAATCAGCCCCAGCATTTT. The complete variable domain, with remaining parts taken from reference TRBV19 and TRBJ1-5, reads DGGITQSPKYLFRKEGQNVTLSCEQNLNHDAMYWYRQDPGQGLRLIYYSQIVNDFQKGDIAEGYSVSREKKESFPLTVTSAQKNPTAFYLCASSMLGVSNQPQHFGDGTRLSIL.